This T cell receptor beta chain comes out of a study of T cell responses to AZD1222 COVID-19 vaccine. Produced via immunoSEQ multiplex PCR; TCRdb's table is partial and in-frame only. The table lists about 150,000 clones, around 91% of them singletons. V lost 0 bases, J lost 2 bases, and 6 bases lay in between. Per germline, CDR1 SGDLS and CDR2 YYNGEE. The length of the CDR3 is 13 residues. This TCR derives from an adult in good health. The chain combines TRBV9 with TRBJ2-7; D uncertain. The source material was peripheral blood, sampled on day 0 of AZD1222 vaccination. CDR3 DNA sequence: TGTGCCAGCAGCGTAGACACTACCTACGAGCAGTACTTC. Translated, it gives CASSVDTTYEQYF.